This record covers a single T cell receptor beta chain. As yet, its antigen is unknown. Documented treatment: around 19 received Ad26.COV2.S at low or high dose, single or two shots; about 5 received placebo; per-sample allocation not given. The study sampled participants on day 63 after the first vaccine or placebo injection. An 18-55-year-old adult in Boston served as donor. The administered vaccine (an Ad26 vector) expressed Wuhan-strain SARS-CoV-2 spike. This record comes from a study of Ad26.COV2.S vaccination and SARS-CoV-2 variants. Study details: Intramuscular Ad26.COV2.S doses were given once or twice, 56 days apart.

Germline CDR1 and CDR2: ENHRY and SYGVKD. V was trimmed by 0 bases and J by 5 bases, leaving 8 bases between them. The CDR3 has 14 amino acids. Sequencing used immunoSEQ multiplex PCR; TCRdb keeps in-frame clones, though not all of them. Among 350,000 to 500,000 clones listed, about 90% were seen once. Study results and caveats: Placebo recipients showed lower spike-specific TCR breadth than vaccinees.

This specimen was peripheral blood, taken in a trial of Ad26.COV2.S vaccine versus placebo. The chain combines TRBV10-3 with TRBJ1-5; D is unresolved. This receptor was identified in a person aged 18 to 65 who received the Ad26.COV2.S COVID-19 vaccine or a placebo. CDR3 region: CAISESGWDQPQHF. The CDR3 DNA is TGTGCCATCAGTGAGTCAGGGTGGGATCAGCCCCAGCATTTT.